The 31 T cell receptor beta chains listed next were all sequenced from one sample in a study of tumor-infiltrating lymphocytes in primary liver carcinoma. TCR beta cDNA came from roughly 0.45 ug total RNA, primed with a constant-region primer. Slightly modified ARM-PCR with three nested multiplex PCR rounds yielded TCR beta libraries. The study ran its first two PCR rounds for approximately 10 cycles each, using TRBV1-TRBV30 forward primers and a C-beta reverse primer. TCRdb processed the multiplex PCR reads anew with MiXCR; each CDR3 protein has one entry. The repertoire has some 94,000 distinct CDR3 sequences, 69% of them found once; the top ten carry roughly 10%. The roughly 19-33 mg bulk tissue piece was not sorted before simultaneous RNA and DNA extraction. The sample comprised liver tumor tissue from sampling region 5. Subset in this sample: tumor region T5, tumor centre. These TCRs come from a woman in her fifties or sixties with primary liver carcinoma and hepatitis B virus infection.

The chain carries TRBV11-2 and TRBJ1-3, with unresolved D. Trimming cost V 4 bases and J 0 bases, with 19 bases left between them. There are 18 residues in the CDR3. CDR1 and CDR2 (germline): SGHAT, FQNNGV. The CDR3 protein is CASSSRLPTDNSGNTIYF. CDR3 coding DNA: TGTGCCAGCAGCTCACGCCTCCCGACTGATAACTCTGGAAACACCATATATTTT.

This clonotype has a count of ten or more. The V gene is TRBV12-3 or TRBV12-4, the J gene TRBJ2-1, with 9 bases aligning to TRBD2. V lost 3 bases to trimming and J lost 3 bases; unmatched junction nucleotides: 9. The length of the CDR3 is 17 residues. The CDR3 DNA sequence: TGTGCCAGCAGTTTTTCGCGGGAGGGGGGAAGCTACAATGAGCAGTTCTTC. Amino acids: CASSFSREGGSYNEQFF.

This clonotype occurred a few times. One base away lies a much larger clone, so this may be a sequencing read error. The genes are TRBV12-3 or TRBV12-4 and TRBJ2-4; D might be TRBD1 or TRBD2, each matching 6 bases. CDR3 length equals 11 residues. Here the CDR3 reads CANSLGRTAYF. The CDR3 nucleotides read TGTGCCAACAGTTTGGGGAGGACAGCGTACTTC.

This chain uses TRBV5-6 with TRBJ2-2; TRBD2 matches at 10 bases. J was trimmed by 4 bases and V by 8 bases; bases with no gene match: 11. From germline, CDR1 is SGHDT and CDR2 YYEEEE. This CDR3 has 16 residues. CDR3 sequence (DNA): TGTGCCAGTGGCTTGGAACCTAGCGGGAGCACCGGGGAGCTGTTTTTT. This gives the protein CASGLEPSGSTGELFF.

This clonotype was seen only once. One end of the junction fails to match germline, which may point to a read error. This chain uses TRBV11-2 with TRBJ2-1, with D hard to call. This CDR3 spans 13 amino acids. CDR1 is SGHAT, CDR2 FQNNGV, per germline. CDR3 in DNA: TGTGCCAGCAGTTTAGGGCACTACAATGAGCAGCTCTTC. This translates into CASSLGHYNEQLF.

The rearrangement uses TRBV11-2 and TRBJ2-3; maybe TRBD1 (6 bases). Germline V lookup: CDR1 SGHAT, CDR2 FQNNGV. The CDR3 spans 14 residues. V lost 5 bases and J 12 bases, leaving 21 bases between the germline ends. CDR3 bases: TGTGCCAGCAGCCCCGAATTGGGGGCAGATAGACAGTATTTT. This codes for CASSPELGADRQYF.

This clonotype was counted many times. The genes are TRBV6-2 or TRBV6-3 and TRBJ2-1; D gene uncertain. The CDR3 runs 14 residues. CDR1 and CDR2 from the germline V gene are MNHEY and SVGEGT. V lost 5 bases, J lost 6 bases, and 14 bases lay in between. In DNA form, the CDR3 reads TGTGCCAGCAGTCCGGATGGCCTTCCCAATGAGCAGTTCTTC. The encoded protein is CASSPDGLPNEQFF.

A remark on this clonotype: One end of the junction fails to match germline, which may point to a read error. This chain joins TRBV12-3 or TRBV12-4 and TRBJ2-1; the match to TRBD2 covers 7 bases. This CDR3 region has 16 residues. The CDR3 protein is CANSFLARGRDNEQFF. The CDR3 coding sequence is TGTGCCAACAGTTTTTTGGCTAGAGGGAGGGACAATGAGCAGTTCTTC.

Remarks on this clonotype: This may come from a read error, since a much larger clone is one base off. This CDR3 fails to terminate in the conserved phenylalanine or tryptophan, so it likely reflects a read error. The genes are TRBV5-4 and TRBJ2-5, with a weak D call TRBD2 (5 bases). The CDR3 is made up of 18 amino acids. V was cut by 2 bases and J by 0 bases, with 20 bases left in between. From germline, CDR1 is SGHNT and CDR2 YYREEE (reference sequence). Here the CDR3 DNA reads TGTGCCAGCAGCTTCCTGAGGGCTTTTGGTAGCGACCAAGAGACCCAGTACCTC. Its protein is CASSFLRAFGSDQETQYL.

The chain links TRBV29-1 to TRBJ2-1, with 9 positions matching TRBD2. With V trimmed by 5 bases and J by 16 bases, 18 bases remained unmatched. Germline V gene sequence: CDR1 SQVTM, CDR2 ANQGSEA. This CDR3 contains 14 residues. In nucleotides, the CDR3 is TGCAGCGTTCTAGGCGGGAGGGCCGTAGATGATCAATTCTTC. This gives the protein CSVLGGRAVDDQFF.

This clonotype is medium-sized (0.01 to 0.1%) within its sample. CDR3 sequence reads: CSVEPSGSLNEQFF. The DNA for the CDR3 is TGCAGCGTTGAGCCCAGCGGGAGTTTGAATGAGCAGTTCTTC. This sequence joins TRBV29-1 and TRBJ2-1; 8 nucleotides agree with TRBD2. The trim removed 3 bases at V and 7 bases at J, leaving 8 bases unmatched. There are 14 residues in the CDR3. The germline V gene has CDR1 SQVTM and CDR2 ANQGSEA.

In the case of this clonotype: Since a much larger clone is just one base distant, this may be a read error. This chain joins TRBV5-1 and TRBJ2-5; the D gene is possibly TRBD1 (6 bases). The CDR3 is 16 amino acids. Germline V gene sequence: CDR1 SGHRS, CDR2 YFSETQ. The V gene lost 4 bases and the J gene lost 8 bases, with 24 bases spanning the gap. CDR3 loop: CASSIGQIGYSATQYF. The CDR3 bases are TGCGCCAGCAGCATTGGACAGATAGGGTACTCAGCAACCCAGTACTTC.

In its sample, this clonotype was seen many times. The rearrangement uses TRBV30 and TRBJ1-1, with D unresolved. The CDR3 spans 12 residues. CDR1 and CDR2 (germline): GTSNPN, SVGIG (reference sequence). The V end lost 0 bases, the J end lost 11 bases, and 13 bases lay between the germline ends. Here the CDR3 reads CAWSVTPSSAFF. CDR3 DNA sequence: TGTGCCTGGAGTGTGACACCGAGTTCGGCTTTCTTT.

The sample holds a few counts of this clonotype. V and J are TRBV19 and TRBJ1-5, with D uncertain. The CDR3 contains 14 residues. The ends were cut back, 6 bases at V and 0 bases at J, with 9 bases in the middle. CDR1 is LNHDA, CDR2 SQIVND, per germline (reference sequence). Written as DNA, the CDR3 is TGTGCCAGTAGCCAAAGTAATAGCAATCAGCCCCAGCATTTT. Its translation: CASSQSNSNQPQHF.

Of note for this clonotype: Possible read error: a much larger clone is one base away. V and J are TRBV28 and TRBJ1-2; 8 bases align to TRBD1. Germline V gives CDR1 MDHEN, CDR2 SYDVKM. The CDR3 sequence is 12 residues long. The CDR3 region has the DNA TGTGCCACCGGGACAGGACCCTATGACTACACCTTC. This gives the protein CATGTGPYDYTF.

This clonotype appeared once. A much larger clone sits a single nucleotide away, making a read error possible. The chain has TRBV30 and TRBJ2-3; TRBD2 matches at 10 bases. The CDR3 has 14 residues. Per the germline V gene, CDR1 is GTSNPN and CDR2 is SVGIG (reference sequence). V dropped 3 bases and J dropped 8; count of bases not matched to a gene: 8. Here the CDR3 DNA reads TGTGCCTGGAGCCCGGGACTAGCGCCAGGTACGCAGTATTTT. This translates into CAWSPGLAPGTQYF.

This clonotype was detected many times. The J gene is TRBJ2-1, the V gene TRBV12-3 or TRBV12-4; TRBD2 is a possible D gene (6 bases). The CDR3 runs to 18 residues. V was clipped by 2 bases and J by 0 bases, with 17 bases between them. The CDR3 loop reads CASSLRRGGTISYNEQFF. The CDR3 DNA reads TGTGCCAGCAGTTTAAGACGGGGCGGGACGATCTCCTACAATGAGCAGTTCTTC.

With respect to this clonotype: At one end the junction does not follow the germline gene, possibly because of a read error. V gene TRBV30 combines with J gene TRBJ1-2; possible D gene TRBD1, 5 bases. Germline lookup yields CDR1 GTSNPN and CDR2 SVGIG (reference sequence). This CDR3 spans 12 amino acids. The CDR3 reads CARRAGTDGYTF. The DNA for the CDR3 is TGTGCCCGGAGAGCAGGGACGGATGGCTACACCTTC.

Concerning this clonotype: Its ends do not fully match the called genes, so a read error is possible. The chain is built from TRBV11-2 and TRBJ2-1; D perhaps matches TRBD1 (6 bases). There are 12 residues in the CDR3. Germline loops: CDR1 SGHAT, CDR2 FQNNGV. The CDR3: CVSSSGVVEQFF. The CDR3 DNA is TGTGTCAGCAGCTCAGGGGTGGTTGAGCAGTTCTTC.

About this clonotype: With a much larger clone just one base away, this may be a read error. V is TRBV28 and J is TRBJ1-1; a weak D match, TRBD1 (5 bases). The germline gives CDR1 MDHEN, CDR2 SYDVKM. The CDR3 consists of 15 residues. Trimming pared 7 bases from V and 1 base from J, leaving 16 bases between. CDR3 loop: CASIRGGRGNTEAFF. In nucleotides, the CDR3 is TGTGCCAGCATCCGGGGGGGACGGGGGAACACTGAAGCTTTCTTT.

The chain employs TRBV11-2 and TRBJ2-1; possible D gene TRBD1, 5 bases. Between the trimmed V and J ends, which lost 5 bases and 5 bases, there was a span of 13 bases. Germline-derived CDR1 and CDR2 are SGHAT and FQNNGV. The CDR3 is 14 amino acids. In nucleotides, the CDR3 is TGTGCCAGCAGCCACAGGAACGTCCACAATGAGCAGTTCTTC. This sequence encodes CASSHRNVHNEQFF.

This clonotype was found a few times. This chain joins TRBV28 and TRBJ2-1; the D call may be TRBD1 or TRBD2 (5 bases each). The CDR3 loop spans 11 amino acids. The V gene's germline CDR1 is MDHEN and CDR2 SYDVKM. V shed 11 bases and J shed 4 bases, with 9 bases lying between them. CDR3 bases: TGTGCCGCTGGGGGATACAATGAGCAGTTCTTC. Protein: CAAGGYNEQFF.

This clonotype was recorded at least ten times. This chain links TRBV6-2 or TRBV6-3 with TRBJ2-3; 7 nucleotides align to TRBD2. This CDR3 spans 16 amino acids. Trimming removed 2 bases from V and 6 bases from J; junction bases left unmatched: 11. Germline V gives CDR1 MNHEY, CDR2 SVGEGT. The CDR3 reads CASSYGGGGLQDTQYF. The CDR3 DNA reads TGTGCCAGCAGTTACGGAGGCGGGGGACTCCAGGATACGCAGTATTTT.

This clonotype was detected only a few times. This may arise from a read error, as a much more abundant clone is one base away. The rearrangement joins TRBV5-4 to TRBJ2-7, with D perhaps matching TRBD2 (5 bases). The V and J ends lost 5 bases and 2 bases respectively, with 14 bases between them. There are 14 residues in the CDR3. From germline, CDR1 is SGHNT and CDR2 YYREEE (reference sequence). CDR3 residues: CASSAGIVPYEQYF. The CDR3 DNA is TGTGCCAGCAGTGCCGGGATTGTCCCCTACGAGCAGTACTTC.

About this clonotype: The conserved final phenylalanine or tryptophan is absent from the CDR3, which likely points to a read error. The V gene is TRBV11-2, the J gene TRBJ2-1, with 10 bases identical to TRBD2. This CDR3 spans 15 amino acids. Germline V gene lookup returns CDR1 SGHAT and CDR2 FQNNGV. Written as DNA, the CDR3 is TGTGCCAGTAGCTCGGGACTAGCGATGGGCAATGAGCAGTTCTTA. Protein sequence: CASSSGLAMGNEQFL.

This clonotype appeared many times. The J gene is TRBJ2-1, the V gene TRBV29-1, with 8 bases matching TRBD2. CDR1 and CDR2 (germline): SQVTM, ANQGSEA. Trimming took 4 bases from V and 10 from J; bases not matched to a gene: 9. The CDR3 has 13 residues. The CDR3 nucleotides read TGCAGCGTTGGCTTGCCGGGACTAGGAGAGCAGTTCTTC. Translation gives CSVGLPGLGEQFF.

By share of the sample, this clonotype is medium-sized (0.01 to 0.1%). The V gene is TRBV29-1, the J gene TRBJ1-1; perhaps TRBD1 as D (5 bases). The V end was cut by 4 bases, the J end by 0 bases, with 15 bases between. The CDR3 has 15 amino acids. In germline, CDR1 is SQVTM, CDR2 ANQGSEA. CDR3 protein: CSVGPRQSLNTEAFF. The DNA for the CDR3 is TGCAGCGTTGGCCCGAGACAGAGCCTGAACACTGAAGCTTTCTTT. Full variable domain (missing parts from reference TRBV29-1 and TRBJ1-1): SAVISQKPSRDICQRGTSLTIQCQVDSQVTMMFWYRQQPGQSLTLIATANQGSEATYESGFVIDKFPISRPNLTFSTLTVSNMSPEDSSIYLCSVGPRQSLNTEAFFGQGTRLTVV.

In the case of this clonotype: The final CDR3 position lacks the conserved phenylalanine or tryptophan, pointing to a likely read error. The V and J genes are TRBV7-9 and TRBJ1-1; a weak D match, TRBD1 (6 bases). Germline-derived CDR1 and CDR2 are SEHNR and FQNEAQ (reference sequence). This CDR3 has 14 amino acids. DNA of the CDR3: TGTGTCAGCAGCTTCCAACAGGGAAATACTGAAGCTTTCCTT. Protein: CVSSFQQGNTEAFL.

For this clonotype: A read error may produce the germline difference seen at one junction end. The CDR3 here is CTSSFGQAVDGYTF. The CDR3 DNA reads as TGCACCAGCAGCTTCGGACAGGCCGTGGATGGCTACACCTTC. The J gene is TRBJ1-2, the V gene TRBV5-1; 7 nucleotides agree with TRBD1. The CDR3 runs 14 residues. Germline V gene data show CDR1 as SGHRS and CDR2 as YFSETQ.

This clonotype was recorded at least ten times. The chain links TRBV4-1 to TRBJ2-5; TRBD1 agrees at 8 bases. This CDR3 spans 15 amino acids. Germline V gene data show CDR1 as MGHRA and CDR2 as YSYEKL. The trim removed 0 bases at V and 1 base at J, leaving 1 base unmatched. CDR3 coding DNA: TGCGCCAGCAGCCAAGACAGGGGGCTCCAAGAGACCCAGTACTTC. This encodes CASSQDRGLQETQYF.

Comments on this clonotype: One junction end disagrees with the germline gene, perhaps due to a read error. The chain is built from TRBV11-1 and TRBJ2-7, with a possible D match to TRBD1 (6 bases). CDR1 is SGHAT and CDR2 is FQDESV in the germline V gene (reference sequence). CDR3 length: 15 residues. DNA for the CDR3: TGTGCCAGCAGCCCTCGGACAGCAGGACCACGCGAGCAGAGCTTC. This sequence encodes CASSPRTAGPREQSF.